This T cell receptor beta chain is drawn from a study of breast tumors, draining lymph nodes, adjacent tissues. General study results and limits: Tumor and nontumor repertoires were significantly more similar in luminal-like than in basal-like breast cancer. Tumor TCR diversity was below lymph nodes but above nontumor tissue.

TCRdb reprocessed the multiplex PCR reads via MiXCR and lists one record per CDR3 protein. Of nearly 200,000 distinct CDR3 sequences in the sample, 30% to 40% were seen once. Looked up from germline, CDR1 is SGDLS and CDR2 is YYNGEE. Losses at the gene ends were 4 bases for V and 11 bases for J; bases not matched to a gene: 11. The CDR3 length is 13 residues. Samples came from axillary lymph nodes draining the breast cancer. Concerning this clonotype: Its specificity is unknown.

The chain has TRBV9 and TRBJ1-1; 7 nucleotides align to TRBD1. Sequencing was performed on axillary lymph node tissue. This clonotype was sampled from a female donor with breast cancer. Some clones in this sample may be carry-over from other donors' samples. The chain's CDR3 is CASSPRDRLKAFF. For the CDR3, the DNA is TGTGCCAGCAGCCCCCGGGACAGACTGAAGGCTTTCTTT.